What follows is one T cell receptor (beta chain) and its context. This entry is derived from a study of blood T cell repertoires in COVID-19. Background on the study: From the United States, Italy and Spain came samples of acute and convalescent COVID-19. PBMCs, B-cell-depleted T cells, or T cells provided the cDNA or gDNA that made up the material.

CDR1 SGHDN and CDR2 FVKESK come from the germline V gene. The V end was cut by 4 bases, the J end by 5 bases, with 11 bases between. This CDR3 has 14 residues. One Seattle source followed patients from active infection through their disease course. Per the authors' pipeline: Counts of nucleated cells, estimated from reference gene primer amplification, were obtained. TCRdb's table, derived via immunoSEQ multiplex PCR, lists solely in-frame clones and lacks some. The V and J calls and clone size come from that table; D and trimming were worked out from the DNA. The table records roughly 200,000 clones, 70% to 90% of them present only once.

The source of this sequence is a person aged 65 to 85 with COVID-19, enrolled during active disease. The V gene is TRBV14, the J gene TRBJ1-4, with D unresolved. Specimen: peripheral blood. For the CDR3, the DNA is TGTGCCAGCAGCCGACCCGGGAACAATGAAAAACTGTTTTTT. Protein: CASSRPGNNEKLFF.